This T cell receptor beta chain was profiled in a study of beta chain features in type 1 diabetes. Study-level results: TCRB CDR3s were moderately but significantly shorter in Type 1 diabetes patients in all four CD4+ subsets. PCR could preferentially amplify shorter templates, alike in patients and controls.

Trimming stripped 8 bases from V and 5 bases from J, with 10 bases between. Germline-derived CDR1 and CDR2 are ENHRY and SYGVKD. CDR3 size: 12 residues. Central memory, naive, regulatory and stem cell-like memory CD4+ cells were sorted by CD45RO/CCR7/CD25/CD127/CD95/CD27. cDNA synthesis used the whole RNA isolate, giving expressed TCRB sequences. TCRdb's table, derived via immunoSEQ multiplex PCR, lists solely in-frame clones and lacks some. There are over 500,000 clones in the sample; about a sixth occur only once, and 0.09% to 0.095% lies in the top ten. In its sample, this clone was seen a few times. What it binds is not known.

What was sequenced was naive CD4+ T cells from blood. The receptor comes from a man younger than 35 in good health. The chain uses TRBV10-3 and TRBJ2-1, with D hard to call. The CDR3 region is CAIRRSDNEQFF. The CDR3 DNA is TGTGCCATCCGGCGGTCCGACAATGAGCAGTTCTTC.